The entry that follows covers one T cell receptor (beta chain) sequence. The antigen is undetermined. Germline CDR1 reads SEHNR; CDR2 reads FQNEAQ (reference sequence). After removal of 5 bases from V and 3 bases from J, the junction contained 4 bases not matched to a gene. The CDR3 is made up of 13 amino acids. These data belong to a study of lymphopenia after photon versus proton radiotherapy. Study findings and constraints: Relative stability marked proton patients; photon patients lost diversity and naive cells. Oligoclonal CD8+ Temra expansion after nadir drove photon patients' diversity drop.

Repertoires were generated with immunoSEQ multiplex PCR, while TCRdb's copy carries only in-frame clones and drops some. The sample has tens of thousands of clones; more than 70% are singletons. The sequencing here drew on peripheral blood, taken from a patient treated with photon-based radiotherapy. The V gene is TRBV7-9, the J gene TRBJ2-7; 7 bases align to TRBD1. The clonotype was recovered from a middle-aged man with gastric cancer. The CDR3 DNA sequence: TGTGCCAGCAGCGTTGGACAGGACTACGAGCAGTACTTC. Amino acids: CASSVGQDYEQYF.